The rows below give T cell receptor beta chains drawn from one sample of a study of blood T cell repertoires in COVID-19. Sequenced by immunoSEQ multiplex PCR; TCRdb stores in-frame clones only, minus some. The sample holds 90,000 to 120,000 clones, approximately 79% seen once. Sequenced: peripheral blood. The receptors come from a man aged 65-85 years with active or convalescent COVID-19. The CDR3 runs from the conserved cysteine through the conserved F or W. The D gene is left open where the match is weak. Clone sizes are given selectively: once, few, many, or a class where the clone is expanded.

clone_size	j_call	d_call	v_call	cdr3_nt	cdr3_aa
few	TRBJ1-2	TRBD1	TRBV5-1	TGCGCCACCAAGACCGGGACAGCTAACTATGGCTACACCTTC	CATKTGTANYGYTF
NA	TRBJ2-7	TRBD2	TRBV6-6	TGTGCCAGCAGGAAACTAGCGGGAGGGCCACGAGAGCAGTACTTC	CASRKLAGGPREQYF
few	TRBJ1-3	NA	TRBV7-9	TGTGCCAGCAGCCGGGACTCTGTCCGCTCTGGAAACACCATATATTTT	CASSRDSVRSGNTIYF
NA	TRBJ1-2	NA	TRBV5-6	TGTGCCAGCAGCTTGGCCCAACTGAGCGGTGGCTACACCTTC	CASSLAQLSGGYTF
NA	TRBJ1-1	NA	TRBV28	TGTGCCAGCAGGGCAGACAACGGAGGGGCTTTCTTT	CASRADNGGAFF
NA	TRBJ1-3	NA	TRBV10-3	TGTGCCATCAGTGGGGGGAGGGAAAACTCTGGAAACACCATATATTTT	CAISGGRENSGNTIYF
NA	TRBJ1-2	NA	TRBV2	TGTGCCAGCAGTGAAGTCGGCAGGACATCTGGCTACACCTTC	CASSEVGRTSGYTF
NA	TRBJ2-3	TRBD1	TRBV5-1	TGCGCCAGCAGCTTTAGAGGGGGCCTGGATACGCAGTATTTT	CASSFRGGLDTQYF
NA	TRBJ1-5	NA	TRBV28	TGTGCCAGCGAGGGGGGGCTTAGCAATCAGCCCCAGCATTTT	CASEGGLSNQPQHF
few	TRBJ2-7	TRBD1	TRBV13	TGTGCCAGCAATAGACAGGGGCAAGGATACGAGCAGTACTTC	CASNRQGQGYEQYF
NA	TRBJ2-2	NA	TRBV2	TGTGCCAGCAGTGCCGCCTCTAGCGCCTTGAACACCGGGGAGCTGTTTTTT	CASSAASSALNTGELFF
NA	TRBJ1-6	NA	TRBV2	TGTGCCAGCAGCGCCAACAGGGTCAATTCACCCCTCCACTTT	CASSANRVNSPLHF
NA	TRBJ1-2	NA	TRBV28	TGTGCCAGCAGTCATGGGGGGAGGGCTAACTATGGCTACACCTTC	CASSHGGRANYGYTF
few	TRBJ1-5	NA	TRBV19	TGTGCCAGTAGTATAACCCAACAGGGTCTGGCCGGGCAGCCCCAGCATTTT	CASSITQQGLAGQPQHF
NA	TRBJ1-1	NA	TRBV15	TGTGCCACCAGCAGAGCCGGGATCCCGAACACTGAAGCTTTCTTT	CATSRAGIPNTEAFF
NA	TRBJ2-7	TRBD2	TRBV7-2	TGTGCCAGCAGCCCCGTAGCGGGGGATCCCTACGAGCAGTACTTC	CASSPVAGDPYEQYF
few	TRBJ2-5	NA	TRBV12-2	TGTGCAAGTCGCTTAGCGAGGAGGGACAGGGGGCCGCAAGAGACCCAGTACTTC	CASRLARRDRGPQETQYF
NA	TRBJ2-1	NA	TRBV7-9	TGTGCCAGCAGCCATAAGGGGAATGAGCAGTTCTTC	CASSHKGNEQFF
NA	TRBJ1-1	TRBD1	TRBV3-1/TRBV3-2	TGTGCCAGCAGCCGTACCACGACAGGGACCACTGAAGCTTTCTTT	CASSRTTTGTTEAFF
NA	TRBJ2-3	NA	TRBV7-3	TGTGCCAGCAGCTCGGAGGATACGCAGTATTTT	CASSSEDTQYF
NA	TRBJ2-5	NA	TRBV10-3	TGTGCCATCAGTGATCAGGGCCAAGAGACCCAGTACTTC	CAISDQGQETQYF
NA	TRBJ2-3	TRBD2	TRBV6-1	TGTGCCAGCGGTGGGGGGAGCGGGGCTAGCACAGATACGCAGTATTTT	CASGGGSGASTDTQYF
NA	TRBJ2-5	NA	TRBV5-4	TGTGCCAGCAGCTTGAGGACAGTAGAGACCCAGTACTTC	CASSLRTVETQYF
few	TRBJ1-2	TRBD1	TRBV6-5	TGTGCCAGCAGTTACGGCTCAGGGGGAAACTATGGCTACACCTTC	CASSYGSGGNYGYTF
NA	TRBJ2-7	NA	TRBV18	TGTGCCAGCTCACATGACTTAGGTAGCGAGCAGTACTTC	CASSHDLGSEQYF
NA	TRBJ2-1	NA	TRBV5-1	TGCGCCAGCAGCTTCGGTCAGGCCCCTAATGAGCAGTTCTTC	CASSFGQAPNEQFF
NA	TRBJ2-7	NA	TRBV28	TGTGCCAGCAGTCGGGACCGACTGGGGGCGCTCTCCTACGAGCAGTACTTC	CASSRDRLGALSYEQYF
NA	TRBJ2-1	TRBD2	TRBV24-1	TGTGCCACAACAGGAGGTAGCGGGAGGACGAATGAGCAGTTCTTC	CATTGGSGRTNEQFF
NA	TRBJ1-2	NA	TRBV7-2	TGTGCCAGCAGCCAAGGGGGGGAAGGCGGCTACACCTTC	CASSQGGEGGYTF
NA	TRBJ2-1	TRBD2	TRBV18	TGTGCCAGCTCAGCTTGGACGGGACTAAACATTAATGAGCAGTTCTTC	CASSAWTGLNINEQFF
NA	TRBJ2-3	TRBD2	TRBV27	TGTGCCAGCAGAAAATCCGGGAGGTTCACAGATACGCAGTATTTT	CASRKSGRFTDTQYF
NA	TRBJ2-2	TRBD1	TRBV19	TGTGCCAGTAGTGCCAACCTAAACAGGGGGTACTCCGGGGAGCTGTTTTTT	CASSANLNRGYSGELFF
NA	TRBJ2-7	TRBD2	TRBV5-1	TGCGCCAGCAGCTTGGAGCGGGAGAGCTCCTACGAGCAGTACTTC	CASSLERESSYEQYF
NA	TRBJ2-5	NA	TRBV2	TGTGCCAGCACCGGGGGACAGCAAGAGACCCAGTACTTC	CASTGGQQETQYF
once	TRBJ2-7	NA	TRBV6-5	TGTGCCAGCATCCGAGGGGGCTCCTACGAGCAGTACTTC	CASIRGGSYEQYF
NA	TRBJ2-1	TRBD2	TRBV3-1/TRBV3-2	TGTGCCAGCAGCCAAGATCATCCATCAGCGGGAGGGCCCCATGAGCAGTTCTTC	CASSQDHPSAGGPHEQFF
NA	TRBJ2-7	NA	TRBV20-1	TGCAGTGCTAGCCGGGGATACGAGCAGTACTTC	CSASRGYEQYF
few	TRBJ2-7	TRBD1	TRBV7-9	TGTGCCAGCAGCTCTTGGACAGGGTCCTACGAGCAGTACTTC	CASSSWTGSYEQYF
NA	TRBJ1-2	NA	TRBV10-1	TGCGCCAGCAGTGAGACTGACGGAGGACGGCTATATCTCGGAAGACCTGGCTACACCTTC	CASSETDGGRLYLGRPGYTF
NA	TRBJ1-1	NA	TRBV21-1	TGTGCCAGCAACATACAGGGGTCGGCGGCTTTCTTT	CASNIQGSAAFF
NA	TRBJ1-2	NA	TRBV9	TGTGCCAGCAGCCCCTCCAGCGGGGCCTATGGCTACACCTTC	CASSPSSGAYGYTF
NA	TRBJ1-2	TRBD1	TRBV12-3/TRBV12-4	TGTGCCAGCAGTTTTCAGGGGGCGAACGGCTACACCTTC	CASSFQGANGYTF
NA	TRBJ2-1	TRBD1	TRBV4-1	TGCGCCAGCAGTTCCTTTCCGGGACAGGGGGCGGTTAATGAGCAGTTCTTC	CASSSFPGQGAVNEQFF
NA	TRBJ1-5	NA	TRBV2	TGTGCCAGCAGTGAACCAACGGGGTTAGGGAATCAGCCCCAGCATTTT	CASSEPTGLGNQPQHF
once	TRBJ1-1	NA	TRBV9	TGTGCCAGCAGCTCCCCCCCCGGCCAGGGCGAAACTGAAGCTTTCTTT	CASSSPPGQGETEAFF
NA	TRBJ2-5	TRBD2	TRBV30	TGTGCCTGGAGAGCCCTAGCGGGGGATTGGCAAGAGACCCAGTACTTC	CAWRALAGDWQETQYF
NA	TRBJ1-2	NA	TRBV19	TGTGCCAGTTCGGACCGGGGGGGCTATGGCTACACCTTC	CASSDRGGYGYTF
NA	TRBJ2-7	NA	TRBV3-1/TRBV3-2	TGTGCCAGCAGCAGGGGGAGCTCCTACGAGCAGTACTTC	CASSRGSSYEQYF
NA	TRBJ1-2	TRBD1	TRBV19	TGTGCCAGTAGTTCCACAGGGGTGGGCTATGGCTACACCTTC	CASSSTGVGYGYTF
NA	TRBJ1-2	NA	TRBV5-1	TGCGCCAGCAGCTTGGCCCCAGGGGAGGGCTACACCTTC	CASSLAPGEGYTF
NA	TRBJ2-2	NA	TRBV5-1	TGCGCCAGCAGCAATATTCAGGGTCGGTCCGGGGAGCTGTTTTTT	CASSNIQGRSGELFF
NA	TRBJ2-1	NA	TRBV28	TGTGCCAGCAGGCCGGAGGACTTCCCGGATGAGCAGTTCTTC	CASRPEDFPDEQFF
NA	TRBJ2-5	NA	TRBV3-1/TRBV3-2	TGTGCCAGCAGCCGCCCACAAGAGGCCCAGTACTTC	CASSRPQEAQYF
NA	TRBJ2-2	NA	TRBV9	TGTGCCAGCAGCGTAGCTACTGTGGCTAGAGCCGGGGAGCTGTTTTTT	CASSVATVARAGELFF
NA	TRBJ1-1	TRBD1	TRBV2	TGTGCCAGCAGTTACAGGGGTAGAAACACTGAAGCTTTCTTT	CASSYRGRNTEAFF
NA	TRBJ2-3	TRBD1	TRBV29-1	TGCAGCGTTGAAGCTTCCGGGACAGCCCCTGGTACGCAGTATTTT	CSVEASGTAPGTQYF